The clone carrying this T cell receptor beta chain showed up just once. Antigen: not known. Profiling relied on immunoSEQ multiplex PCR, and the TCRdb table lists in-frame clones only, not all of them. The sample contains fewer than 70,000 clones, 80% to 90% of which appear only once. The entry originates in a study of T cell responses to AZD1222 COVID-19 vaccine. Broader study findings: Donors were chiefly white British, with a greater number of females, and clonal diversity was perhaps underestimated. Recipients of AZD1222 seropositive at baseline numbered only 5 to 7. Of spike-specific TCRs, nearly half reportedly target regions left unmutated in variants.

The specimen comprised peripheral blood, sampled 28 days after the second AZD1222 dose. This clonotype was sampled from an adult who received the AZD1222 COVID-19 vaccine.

CDR3 coding DNA: TGTGCCAGCAGCTTCCGATCAGAGACCCAGTACTTC. Protein sequence: CASSFRSETQYF. V and J are TRBV7-2 and TRBJ2-5; D is uncertain. V was cut by 3 bases and J by 4 bases, with 6 bases left in between. CDR3 size: 12 residues. Germline-derived CDR1 and CDR2 are SGHTA and FQGNSA.